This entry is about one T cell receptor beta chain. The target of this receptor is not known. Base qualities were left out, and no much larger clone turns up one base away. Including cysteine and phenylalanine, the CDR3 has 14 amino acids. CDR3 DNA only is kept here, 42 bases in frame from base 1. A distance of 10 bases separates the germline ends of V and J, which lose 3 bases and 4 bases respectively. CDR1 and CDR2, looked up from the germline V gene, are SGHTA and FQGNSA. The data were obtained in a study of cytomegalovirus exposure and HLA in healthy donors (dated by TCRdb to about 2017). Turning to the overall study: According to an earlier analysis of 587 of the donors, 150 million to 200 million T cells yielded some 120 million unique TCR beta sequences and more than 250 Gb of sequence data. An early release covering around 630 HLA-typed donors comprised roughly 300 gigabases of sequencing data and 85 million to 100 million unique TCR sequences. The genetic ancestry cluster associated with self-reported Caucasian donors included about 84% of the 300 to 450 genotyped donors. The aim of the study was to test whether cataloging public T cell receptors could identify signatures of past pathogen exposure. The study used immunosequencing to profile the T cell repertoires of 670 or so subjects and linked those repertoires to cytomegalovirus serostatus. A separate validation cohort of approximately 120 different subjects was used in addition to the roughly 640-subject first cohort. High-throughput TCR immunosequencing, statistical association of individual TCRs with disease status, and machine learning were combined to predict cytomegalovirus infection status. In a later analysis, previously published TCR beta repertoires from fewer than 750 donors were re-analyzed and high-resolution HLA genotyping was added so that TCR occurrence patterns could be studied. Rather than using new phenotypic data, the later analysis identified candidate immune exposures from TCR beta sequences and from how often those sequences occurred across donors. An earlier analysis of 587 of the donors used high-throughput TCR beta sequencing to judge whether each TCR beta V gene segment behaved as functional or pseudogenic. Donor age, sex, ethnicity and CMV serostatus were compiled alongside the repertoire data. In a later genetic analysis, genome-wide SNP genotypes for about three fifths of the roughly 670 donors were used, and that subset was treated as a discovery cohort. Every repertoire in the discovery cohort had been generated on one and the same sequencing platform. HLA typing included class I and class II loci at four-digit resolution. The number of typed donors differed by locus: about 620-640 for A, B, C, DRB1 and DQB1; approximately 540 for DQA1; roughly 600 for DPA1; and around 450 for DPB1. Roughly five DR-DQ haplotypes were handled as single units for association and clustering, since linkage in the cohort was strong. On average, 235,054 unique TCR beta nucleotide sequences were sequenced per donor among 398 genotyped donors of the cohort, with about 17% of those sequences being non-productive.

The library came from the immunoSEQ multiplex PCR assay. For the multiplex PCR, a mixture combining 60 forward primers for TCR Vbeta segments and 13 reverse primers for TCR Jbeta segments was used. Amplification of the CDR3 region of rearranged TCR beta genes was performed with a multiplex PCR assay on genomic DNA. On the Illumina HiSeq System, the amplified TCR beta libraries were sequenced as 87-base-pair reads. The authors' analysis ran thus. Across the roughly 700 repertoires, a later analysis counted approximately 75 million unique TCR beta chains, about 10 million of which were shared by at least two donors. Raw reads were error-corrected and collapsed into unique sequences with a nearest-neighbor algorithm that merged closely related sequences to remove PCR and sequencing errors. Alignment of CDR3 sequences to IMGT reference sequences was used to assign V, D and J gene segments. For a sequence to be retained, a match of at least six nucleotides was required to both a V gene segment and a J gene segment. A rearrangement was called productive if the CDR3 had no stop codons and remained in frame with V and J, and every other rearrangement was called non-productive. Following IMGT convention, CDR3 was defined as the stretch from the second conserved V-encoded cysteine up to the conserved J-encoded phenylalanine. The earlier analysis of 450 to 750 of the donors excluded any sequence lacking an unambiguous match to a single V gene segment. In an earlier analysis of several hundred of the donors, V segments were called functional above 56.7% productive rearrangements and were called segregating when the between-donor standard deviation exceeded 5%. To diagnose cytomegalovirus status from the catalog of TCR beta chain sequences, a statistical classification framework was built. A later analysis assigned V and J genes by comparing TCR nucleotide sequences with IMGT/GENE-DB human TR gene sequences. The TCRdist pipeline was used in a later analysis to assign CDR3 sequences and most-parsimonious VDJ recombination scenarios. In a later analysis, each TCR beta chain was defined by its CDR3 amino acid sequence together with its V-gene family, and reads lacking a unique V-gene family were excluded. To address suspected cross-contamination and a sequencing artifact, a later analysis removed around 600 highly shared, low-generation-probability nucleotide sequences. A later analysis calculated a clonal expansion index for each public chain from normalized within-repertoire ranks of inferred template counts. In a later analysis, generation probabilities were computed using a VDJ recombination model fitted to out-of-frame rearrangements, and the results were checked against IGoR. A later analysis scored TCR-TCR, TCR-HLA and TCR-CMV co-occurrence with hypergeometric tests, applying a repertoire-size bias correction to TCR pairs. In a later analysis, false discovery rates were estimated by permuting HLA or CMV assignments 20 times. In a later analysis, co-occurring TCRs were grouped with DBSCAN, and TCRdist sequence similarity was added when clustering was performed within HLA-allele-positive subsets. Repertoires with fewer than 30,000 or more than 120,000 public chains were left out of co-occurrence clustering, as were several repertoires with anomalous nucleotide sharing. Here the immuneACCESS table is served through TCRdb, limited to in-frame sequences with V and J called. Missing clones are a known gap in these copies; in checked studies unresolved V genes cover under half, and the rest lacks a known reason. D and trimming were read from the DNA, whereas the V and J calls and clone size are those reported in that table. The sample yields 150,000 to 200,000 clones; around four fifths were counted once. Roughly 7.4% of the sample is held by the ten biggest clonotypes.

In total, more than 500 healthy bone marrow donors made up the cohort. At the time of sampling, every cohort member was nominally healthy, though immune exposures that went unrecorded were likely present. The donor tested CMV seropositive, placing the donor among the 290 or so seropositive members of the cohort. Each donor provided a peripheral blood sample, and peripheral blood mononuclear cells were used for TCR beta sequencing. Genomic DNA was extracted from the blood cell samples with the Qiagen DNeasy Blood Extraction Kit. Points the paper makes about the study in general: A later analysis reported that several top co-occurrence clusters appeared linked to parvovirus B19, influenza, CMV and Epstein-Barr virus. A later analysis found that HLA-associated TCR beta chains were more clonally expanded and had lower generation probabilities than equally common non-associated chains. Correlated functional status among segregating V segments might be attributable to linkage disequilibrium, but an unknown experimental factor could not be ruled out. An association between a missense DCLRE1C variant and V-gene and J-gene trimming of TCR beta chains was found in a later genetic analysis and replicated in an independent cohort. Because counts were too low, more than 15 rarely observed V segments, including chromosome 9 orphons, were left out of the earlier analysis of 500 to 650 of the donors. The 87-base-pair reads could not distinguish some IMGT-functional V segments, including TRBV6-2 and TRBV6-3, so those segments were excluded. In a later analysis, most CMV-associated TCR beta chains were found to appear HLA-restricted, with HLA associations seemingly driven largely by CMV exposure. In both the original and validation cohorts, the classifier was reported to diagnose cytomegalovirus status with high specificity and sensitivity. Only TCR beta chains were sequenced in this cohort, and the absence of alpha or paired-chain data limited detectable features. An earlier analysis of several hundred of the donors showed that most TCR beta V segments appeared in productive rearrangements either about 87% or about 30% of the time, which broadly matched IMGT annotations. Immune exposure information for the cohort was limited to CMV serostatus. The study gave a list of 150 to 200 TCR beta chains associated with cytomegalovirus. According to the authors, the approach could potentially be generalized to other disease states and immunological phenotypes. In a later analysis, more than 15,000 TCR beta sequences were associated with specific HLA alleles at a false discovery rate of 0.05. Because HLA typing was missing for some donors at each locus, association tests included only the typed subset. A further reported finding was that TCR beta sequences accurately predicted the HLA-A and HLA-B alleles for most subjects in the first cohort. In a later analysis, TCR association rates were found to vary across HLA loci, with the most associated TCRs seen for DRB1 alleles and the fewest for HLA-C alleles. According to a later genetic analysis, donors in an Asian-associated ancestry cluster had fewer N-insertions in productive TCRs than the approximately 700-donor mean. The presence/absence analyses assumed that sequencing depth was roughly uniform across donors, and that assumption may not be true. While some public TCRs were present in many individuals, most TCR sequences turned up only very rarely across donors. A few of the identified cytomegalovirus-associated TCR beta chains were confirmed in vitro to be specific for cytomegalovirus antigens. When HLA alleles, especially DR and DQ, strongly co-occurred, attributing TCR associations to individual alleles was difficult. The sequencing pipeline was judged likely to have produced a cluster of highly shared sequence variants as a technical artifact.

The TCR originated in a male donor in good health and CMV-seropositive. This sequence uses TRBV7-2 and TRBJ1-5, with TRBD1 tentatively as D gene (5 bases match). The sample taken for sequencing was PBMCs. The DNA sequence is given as TGTGCCAGCAGCTTCCAGGGTGGGAATCAGCCCCAGCATTTT. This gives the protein CASSFQGGNQPQHF.